Given below is one T cell receptor (beta chain) in context. The data were obtained in a study of cytomegalovirus exposure and HLA in healthy donors. Study background: A data release that came early held some 79 million unique TCRs from HLA-typed donors. The study placed 70% to 85% of its approximately 400 genotyped donors in the Caucasian-associated ancestry cluster.

The PCR employed 60 Vbeta primers together with 13 Jbeta primers. Only in-frame clones appear in the TCRdb table, and some are missing; sequencing was by immunoSEQ multiplex PCR. The data hold about 240,000 clones, with around 81% observed a single time. Germline-derived CDR1 and CDR2 are MNHEY and SMNVEV (reference sequence). The CDR3 contains 15 residues. V lost 2 bases to trimming and J lost 0 bases; unmatched junction nucleotides: 3. It was healthy bone marrow donors who served as donors. This clonotype originated in a woman aged 55 to 70 in good health and CMV-seropositive. The sequencing input was PBMCs. The V and J genes are TRBV27 and TRBJ2-7, with 8 bases matching TRBD1. CDR3 region: CASSLGQGASYEQYF. The DNA for the CDR3 is TGTGCCAGCAGTTTAGGCCAGGGGGCCTCCTACGAGCAGTACTTC.